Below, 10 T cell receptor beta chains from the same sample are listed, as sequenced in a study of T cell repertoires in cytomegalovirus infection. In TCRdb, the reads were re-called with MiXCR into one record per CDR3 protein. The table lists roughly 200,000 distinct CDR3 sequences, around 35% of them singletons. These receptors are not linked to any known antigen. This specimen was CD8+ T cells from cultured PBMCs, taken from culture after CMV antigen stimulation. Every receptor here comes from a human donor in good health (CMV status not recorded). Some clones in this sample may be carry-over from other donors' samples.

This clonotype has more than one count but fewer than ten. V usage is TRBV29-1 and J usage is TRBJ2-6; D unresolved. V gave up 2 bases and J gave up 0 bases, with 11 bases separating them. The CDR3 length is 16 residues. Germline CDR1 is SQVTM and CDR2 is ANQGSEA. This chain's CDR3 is CSVESPEVSGANVLTF. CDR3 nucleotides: TGCAGCGTTGAAAGTCCCGAAGTCTCTGGGGCCAACGTCCTGACTTTC.

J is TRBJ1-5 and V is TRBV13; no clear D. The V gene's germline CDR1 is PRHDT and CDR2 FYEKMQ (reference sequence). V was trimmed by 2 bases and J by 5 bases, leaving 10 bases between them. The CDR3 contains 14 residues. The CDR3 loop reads CASSLQGRDQPQHF. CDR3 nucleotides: TGTGCCAGCAGCTTACAAGGACGCGATCAGCCCCAGCATTTT.

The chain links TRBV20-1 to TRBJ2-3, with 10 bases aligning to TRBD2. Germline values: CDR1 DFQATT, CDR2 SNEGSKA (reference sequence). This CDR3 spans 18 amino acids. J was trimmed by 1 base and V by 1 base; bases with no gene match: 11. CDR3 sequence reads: CSARVLRGLAGGTDTQYF. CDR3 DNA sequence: TGCAGTGCTAGAGTGTTAAGGGGGCTAGCGGGGGGCACAGATACGCAGTATTTT.

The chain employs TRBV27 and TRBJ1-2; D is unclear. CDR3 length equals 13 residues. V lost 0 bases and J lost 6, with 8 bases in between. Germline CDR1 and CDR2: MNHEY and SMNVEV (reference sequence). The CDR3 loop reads CASSLSGQDGYTF. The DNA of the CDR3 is TGTGCCAGCAGTTTATCGGGCCAAGATGGCTACACCTTC.

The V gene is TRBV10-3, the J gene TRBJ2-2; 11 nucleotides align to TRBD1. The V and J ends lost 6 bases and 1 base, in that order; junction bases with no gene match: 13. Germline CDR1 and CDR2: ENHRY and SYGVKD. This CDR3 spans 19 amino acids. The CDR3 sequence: CAISQTGTGGSENTGELFF. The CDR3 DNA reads TGTGCCATCAGCCAGACCGGGACAGGGGGATCAGAGAACACCGGGGAGCTGTTTTTT.

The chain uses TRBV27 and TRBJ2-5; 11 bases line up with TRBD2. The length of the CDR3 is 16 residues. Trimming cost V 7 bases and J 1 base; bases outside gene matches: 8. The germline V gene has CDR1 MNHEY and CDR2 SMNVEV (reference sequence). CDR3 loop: CASKLAGGLLQETQYF. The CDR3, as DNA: TGTGCCAGCAAGCTAGCGGGGGGCCTTCTCCAAGAGACCCAGTACTTC.

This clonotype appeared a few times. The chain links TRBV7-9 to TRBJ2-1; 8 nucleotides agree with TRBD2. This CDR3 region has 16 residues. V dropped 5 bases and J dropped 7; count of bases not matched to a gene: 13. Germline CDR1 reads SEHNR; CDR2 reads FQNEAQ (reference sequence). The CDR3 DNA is TGTGCCAGCAGCCCGGGGGGCAGCGGGAGACTTAATGAGCAGTTCTTC. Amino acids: CASSPGGSGRLNEQFF.

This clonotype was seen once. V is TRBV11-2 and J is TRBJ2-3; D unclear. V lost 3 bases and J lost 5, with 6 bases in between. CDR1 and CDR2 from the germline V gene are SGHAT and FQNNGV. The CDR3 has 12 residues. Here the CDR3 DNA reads TGTGCCAGCAGCTTGTATTTAGATACGCAGTATTTT. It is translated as CASSLYLDTQYF.

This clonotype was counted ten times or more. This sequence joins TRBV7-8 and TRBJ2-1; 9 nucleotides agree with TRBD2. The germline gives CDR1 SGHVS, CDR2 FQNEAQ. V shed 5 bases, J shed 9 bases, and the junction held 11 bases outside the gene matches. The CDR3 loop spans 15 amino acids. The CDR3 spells CASSPHSGSRGEQFF. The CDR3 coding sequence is TGTGCCAGCAGCCCCCATAGCGGGAGTAGAGGTGAGCAGTTCTTC.

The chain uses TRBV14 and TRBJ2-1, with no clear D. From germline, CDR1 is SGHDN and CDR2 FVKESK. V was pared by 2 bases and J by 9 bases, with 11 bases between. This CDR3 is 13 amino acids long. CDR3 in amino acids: CASSQQPTSEQFF. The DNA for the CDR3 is TGTGCCAGCAGCCAACAGCCGACGTCTGAGCAGTTCTTC.